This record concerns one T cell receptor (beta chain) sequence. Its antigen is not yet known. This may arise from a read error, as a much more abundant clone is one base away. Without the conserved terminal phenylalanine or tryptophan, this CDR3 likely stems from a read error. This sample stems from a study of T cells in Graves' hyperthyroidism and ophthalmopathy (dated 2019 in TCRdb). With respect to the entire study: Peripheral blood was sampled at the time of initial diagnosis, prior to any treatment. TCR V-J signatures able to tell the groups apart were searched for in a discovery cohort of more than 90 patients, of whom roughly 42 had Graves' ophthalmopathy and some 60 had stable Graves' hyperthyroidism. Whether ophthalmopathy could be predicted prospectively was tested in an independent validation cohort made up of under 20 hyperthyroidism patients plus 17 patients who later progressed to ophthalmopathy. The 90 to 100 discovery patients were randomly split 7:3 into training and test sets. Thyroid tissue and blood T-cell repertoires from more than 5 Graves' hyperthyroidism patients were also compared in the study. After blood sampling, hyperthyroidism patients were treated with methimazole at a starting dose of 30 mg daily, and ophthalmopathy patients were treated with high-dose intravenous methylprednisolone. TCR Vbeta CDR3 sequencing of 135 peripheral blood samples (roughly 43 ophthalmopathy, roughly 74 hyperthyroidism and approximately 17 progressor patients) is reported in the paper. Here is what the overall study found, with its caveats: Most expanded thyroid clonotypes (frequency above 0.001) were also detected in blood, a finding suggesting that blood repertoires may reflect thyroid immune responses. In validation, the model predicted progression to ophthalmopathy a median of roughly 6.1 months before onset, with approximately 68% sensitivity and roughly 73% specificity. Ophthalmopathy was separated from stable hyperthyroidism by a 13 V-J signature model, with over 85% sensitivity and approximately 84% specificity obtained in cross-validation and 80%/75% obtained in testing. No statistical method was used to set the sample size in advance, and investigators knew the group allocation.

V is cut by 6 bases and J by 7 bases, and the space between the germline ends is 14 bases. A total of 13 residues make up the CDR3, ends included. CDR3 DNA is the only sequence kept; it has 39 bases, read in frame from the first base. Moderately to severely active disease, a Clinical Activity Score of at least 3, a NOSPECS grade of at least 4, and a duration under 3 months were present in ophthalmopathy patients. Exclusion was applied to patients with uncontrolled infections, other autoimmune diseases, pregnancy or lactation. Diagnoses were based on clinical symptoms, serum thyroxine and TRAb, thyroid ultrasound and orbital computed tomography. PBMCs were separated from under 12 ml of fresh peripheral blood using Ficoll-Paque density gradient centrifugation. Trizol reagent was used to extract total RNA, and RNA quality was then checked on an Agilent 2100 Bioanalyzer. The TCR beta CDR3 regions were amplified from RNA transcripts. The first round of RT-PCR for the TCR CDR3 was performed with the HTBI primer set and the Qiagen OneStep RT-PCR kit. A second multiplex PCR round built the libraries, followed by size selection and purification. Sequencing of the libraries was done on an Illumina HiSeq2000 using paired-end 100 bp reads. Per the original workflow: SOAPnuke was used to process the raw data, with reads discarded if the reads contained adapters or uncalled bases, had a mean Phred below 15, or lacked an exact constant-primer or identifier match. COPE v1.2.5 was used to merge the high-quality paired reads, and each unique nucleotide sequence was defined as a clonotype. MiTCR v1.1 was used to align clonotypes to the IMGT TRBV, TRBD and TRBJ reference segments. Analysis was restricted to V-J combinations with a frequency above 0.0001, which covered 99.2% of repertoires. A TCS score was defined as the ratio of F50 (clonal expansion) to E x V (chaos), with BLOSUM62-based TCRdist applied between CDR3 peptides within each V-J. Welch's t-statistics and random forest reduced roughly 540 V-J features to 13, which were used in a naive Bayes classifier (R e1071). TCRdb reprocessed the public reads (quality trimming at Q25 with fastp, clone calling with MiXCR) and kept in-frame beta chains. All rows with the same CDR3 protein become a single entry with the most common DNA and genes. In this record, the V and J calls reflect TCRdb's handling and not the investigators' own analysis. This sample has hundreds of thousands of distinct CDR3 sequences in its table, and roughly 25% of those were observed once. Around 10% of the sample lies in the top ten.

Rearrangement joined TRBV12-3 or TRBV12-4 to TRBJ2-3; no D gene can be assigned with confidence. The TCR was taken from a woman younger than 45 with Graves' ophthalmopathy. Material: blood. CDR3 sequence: CASSLDALNTQYC. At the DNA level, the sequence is TGTGCCAGCAGCCTTGACGCCCTCAATACGCAGTATTGT.